This is a list of T cell receptor beta chains from one sample in a study of T-cell reconstitution after alpha-beta-depleted transplantation in children. A single record per CDR3 protein comes from TCRdb applying MiXCR to the PCR reads. The table shows 200,000 to 300,000 distinct CDR3 sequences, with approximately 12% occurring only once. The source was PBMCs from the stem cell graft donor, collected from the stem cell graft. Receptor source: a human donor who donated a stem cell graft to a child with acute lymphoblastic leukemia. CDR3s include the opening cysteine and the closing phenylalanine or tryptophan. The order of the fields is J gene, V gene, D gene, CDR3 length, clone size, CDR3 DNA, CDR3 protein. The D gene is left open where the match is weak. The size field is filled for only some rows; it gives once, few, many or a size class.

J: TRBJ2-2
V: TRBV12-3/TRBV12-4
D: TRBD1
length: 13
size: many
DNA: TGTGCCCTAAGACAGGGAAACACCGGGGAGCTGTTTTTT
CDR3: CALRQGNTGELFF

J: TRBJ2-7
V: TRBV5-6
D: -
length: 15
size: -
DNA: TGTGCCAGCAGCTCCGGAGGGACCCACCCGCGGGAGCAGTACTTC
CDR3: CASSSGGTHPREQYF

J: TRBJ2-5
V: TRBV20-1
D: -
length: 14
size: many
DNA: TGCAGTGCTTCCGGGACAACGAGGGAAGAGACCCAGTACTTC
CDR3: CSASGTTREETQYF

J: TRBJ2-7
V: TRBV5-1
D: -
length: 15
size: many
DNA: TGCGCCAGCAGCCAATCAGGTAGAGTGACCGGCGAGCAGTACTTC
CDR3: CASSQSGRVTGEQYF

J: TRBJ1-6
V: TRBV7-2
D: -
length: 12
size: many
DNA: TGTGCCAGCACCTTAACCGGGCCCCCCCTCCACTTT
CDR3: CASTLTGPPLHF

J: TRBJ2-7
V: TRBV23-1
D: TRBD1
length: 15
size: few
DNA: TGCGCCAGCAGAATGGGACAGGAGAGCTCCTACGAGCAGTACTTC
CDR3: CASRMGQESSYEQYF

J: TRBJ1-5
V: TRBV6-2/TRBV6-3
D: -
length: 15
size: many
DNA: TGTGCCAGCAGTTACTCGATAGGGGCAAATCAGCCCCAGCATTTT
CDR3: CASSYSIGANQPQHF

J: TRBJ2-5
V: TRBV6-1
D: TRBD1
length: 15
size: many
DNA: TGTGCCAGCAGGATCGGGACAGGGGTTTTTGAGACCCAGTACTTC
CDR3: CASRIGTGVFETQYF

J: TRBJ2-3
V: TRBV5-5
D: -
length: 13
size: many
DNA: TGTGCCAGCAGCTTAATGGGCGCAGATACGCAGTATTTT
CDR3: CASSLMGADTQYF

J: TRBJ1-4
V: TRBV7-2
D: -
length: 15
size: many
DNA: TGTGCCAGCAGCTTGGCCGGGGGGCAAGGTGAAAAACTGTTTTTT
CDR3: CASSLAGGQGEKLFF

J: TRBJ1-1
V: TRBV29-1
D: -
length: 11
size: many
DNA: TGCATCGGAGGACGGGGCACTGAAGCTTTCTTT
CDR3: CIGGRGTEAFF

J: TRBJ2-5
V: TRBV30
D: -
length: 15
size: few
DNA: TGTGCCTGGAGTGTACAGGGGAGGGGATGGGAGACCCAGTACTTC
CDR3: CAWSVQGRGWETQYF

J: TRBJ2-7
V: TRBV27
D: TRBD1
length: 11
size: many
DNA: TGTGCCAGTTCGACAGGGGGCAAGCAGTACTTC
CDR3: CASSTGGKQYF

J: TRBJ2-3
V: TRBV4-3
D: -
length: 14
size: few
DNA: TGCGCCAGCAGCCAAGATCTGGTAACGGATACGCAGTATTTT
CDR3: CASSQDLVTDTQYF

J: TRBJ2-3
V: TRBV12-3/TRBV12-4
D: -
length: 13
size: many
DNA: TGTGCCAGCAGTCGGCTTATCACAGATACGCAGTATTTT
CDR3: CASSRLITDTQYF

J: TRBJ1-2
V: TRBV12-3/TRBV12-4
D: -
length: 11
size: many
DNA: TGTGCCAGCAGTCCCGGCTACGGCTACACCTTC
CDR3: CASSPGYGYTF

J: TRBJ2-7
V: TRBV20-1
D: -
length: 13
size: many
DNA: TGCAGTGCTAGGGCGCCGGTACTCTACGAGCAGTACTTC
CDR3: CSARAPVLYEQYF

J: TRBJ2-5
V: TRBV4-3
D: TRBD2
length: 15
size: many
DNA: TGCGCCAGCAGCCAACTAGCGGGAGGTGGGGAGACCCAGTACTTC
CDR3: CASSQLAGGGETQYF

J: TRBJ2-5
V: TRBV29-1
D: TRBD2
length: 13
size: -
DNA: TGCAGCGTTCGGGGAGGGGCGGGAGAGACCCAGTACTTC
CDR3: CSVRGGAGETQYF

J: TRBJ2-3
V: TRBV20-1
D: TRBD2
length: 15
size: many
DNA: TGCAGTGCTTTCACTAGCGGGGGGGGCGCAGATACGCAGTATTTT
CDR3: CSAFTSGGGADTQYF

J: TRBJ2-7
V: TRBV6-5
D: -
length: 16
size: many
DNA: TGTGCCAGCAGTTATGGGACCCCCAATCCCTCCTACGAGCAGTACTTC
CDR3: CASSYGTPNPSYEQYF

J: TRBJ2-1
V: TRBV6-1
D: TRBD2
length: 16
size: many
DNA: TGTGCCAGCAGTCGAAGGACTAGTTACTCCTACAATGAGCAGTTCTTC
CDR3: CASSRRTSYSYNEQFF

J: TRBJ1-3
V: TRBV10-3
D: -
length: 12
size: many
DNA: TGTGCCATCAGCATGTCCGGAAACACCATATATTTT
CDR3: CAISMSGNTIYF

J: TRBJ2-2
V: TRBV10-3
D: TRBD2
length: 14
size: many
DNA: TGTGCCATCAGTGAGTCGGGACTAGCCGGGGAGCTGTTTTTT
CDR3: CAISESGLAGELFF

J: TRBJ2-1
V: TRBV2
D: TRBD2
length: 15
size: many
DNA: TGTGCCAGCAAGAAGGCGGGAGGGCCCGGCAATGAGCAGTTCTTC
CDR3: CASKKAGGPGNEQFF

J: TRBJ1-5
V: TRBV9
D: -
length: 15
size: once
DNA: TGTGCCAGCAGCTTCGGGACGGACTCTTCTCAGCCCCAGCATTTT
CDR3: CASSFGTDSSQPQHF

J: TRBJ2-7
V: TRBV4-2
D: TRBD2
length: 17
size: few
DNA: TGTGCCAGCAGCCAAGATGGTGGTAGCGGGAGATCATGGGAGCAGTACTTC
CDR3: CASSQDGGSGRSWEQYF

J: TRBJ2-5
V: TRBV29-1
D: TRBD2
length: 13
size: many
DNA: TGCAGCGGGGGGACTAGCGGGGTCGAGACCCAGTACTTC
CDR3: CSGGTSGVETQYF

J: TRBJ2-5
V: TRBV7-9
D: -
length: 15
size: -
DNA: TGTGCCAGCAGCTTACTATTCGGGGTGCAAGAGACCCAGTACTTC
CDR3: CASSLLFGVQETQYF

J: TRBJ2-5
V: TRBV20-1
D: TRBD1
length: 12
size: many
DNA: TGCAGTGCTAGAGGACAGGGGGAGACCCAGTACTTC
CDR3: CSARGQGETQYF

J: TRBJ2-7
V: TRBV9
D: -
length: 11
size: many
DNA: TGTGCCAGCGGAGACTTTGACGAGCAGTACTTC
CDR3: CASGDFDEQYF

J: TRBJ1-6
V: TRBV7-9
D: -
length: 14
size: many
DNA: TGTGCCAGCAGCTGGGTAACAGGTGGTTCACCCCTCCACTTT
CDR3: CASSWVTGGSPLHF

J: TRBJ2-5
V: TRBV5-6
D: -
length: 13
size: many
DNA: TGTGCCAGCGGGGGAGCGGGCACAGAGACCCAGTACTTC
CDR3: CASGGAGTETQYF

J: TRBJ2-1
V: TRBV29-1
D: TRBD2
length: 15
size: -
DNA: TGCAGCGTGTTAACCGGGACTAGCGCCTACAATGAGCAGTTCTTC
CDR3: CSVLTGTSAYNEQFF

J: TRBJ2-3
V: TRBV20-1
D: TRBD1
length: 15
size: many
DNA: TGCAGTGCTAGAGATACTGGCAGGGGGCTGGGTACGCAGTATTTT
CDR3: CSARDTGRGLGTQYF

J: TRBJ2-7
V: TRBV28
D: -
length: 12
size: many
DNA: TGTGCCAGCAGTTTTACCCGGCGTGAGCAGTACTTC
CDR3: CASSFTRREQYF

J: TRBJ2-1
V: TRBV7-3
D: -
length: 15
size: -
DNA: TGTGCCAGCAGCTTCCTGGGCGGGGTTATAAATGAGCAGTTCTTC
CDR3: CASSFLGGVINEQFF

J: TRBJ1-1
V: TRBV7-9
D: -
length: 12
size: -
DNA: TGTGCCAGCAGCTTTGGACCGAGTGAAGCTTTCTTT
CDR3: CASSFGPSEAFF

J: TRBJ2-7
V: TRBV6-5
D: TRBD2
length: 18
size: few
DNA: TGTGCCAGCAGTTACCCCCAGCAGGTCCTAGCGGGAGGGTACCCCCAGTACTTC
CDR3: CASSYPQQVLAGGYPQYF

J: TRBJ1-2
V: TRBV7-2
D: -
length: 14
size: many
DNA: TGTGCCAGCAGCTTAGACGGCAGGGAGAATGGCTACACCTTC
CDR3: CASSLDGRENGYTF

J: TRBJ2-2
V: TRBV9
D: -
length: 16
size: many
DNA: TGTGCCAGCAGCGTAGGACTAGGGGCGAACACCGGGGAGCTGTTTTTT
CDR3: CASSVGLGANTGELFF

J: TRBJ2-7
V: TRBV19
D: TRBD1
length: 12
size: many
DNA: TGTGCCACCAAGGACAGGGTCTACGAGCAGTACTTC
CDR3: CATKDRVYEQYF

J: TRBJ2-1
V: TRBV29-1
D: -
length: 14
size: many
DNA: TGCAGCGTTGAAGATCTTTTCCGGCTCGATGAGCAGTTCTTC
CDR3: CSVEDLFRLDEQFF

J: TRBJ2-7
V: TRBV5-1
D: TRBD1
length: 14
size: many
DNA: TGCGCCAGCAGCTTGGAGGACAGGAGCTACGAGCAGTACTTC
CDR3: CASSLEDRSYEQYF

J: TRBJ2-4
V: TRBV2
D: -
length: 14
size: few
DNA: TGTGCCAGCAGTGAAGATTCGTCCAAAAACATTCAGTACTTC
CDR3: CASSEDSSKNIQYF

J: TRBJ2-5
V: TRBV6-2/TRBV6-3
D: TRBD2
length: 16
size: many
DNA: TGTGCCAGCAGTCCGAACGGACTAGCGGGGTGGGAGACCCAGTACTTC
CDR3: CASSPNGLAGWETQYF

J: TRBJ2-7
V: TRBV4-2
D: TRBD2
length: 16
size: many
DNA: TGTGCCAGCAGCCAAGAAGATGGAGCGGGGACTTACGAGCAGTACTTC
CDR3: CASSQEDGAGTYEQYF

J: TRBJ1-2
V: TRBV7-2
D: -
length: 13
size: many
DNA: TGTGCCAGCAGCGCAAGTCCCGTACATGGCTACACCTTC
CDR3: CASSASPVHGYTF

J: TRBJ1-6
V: TRBV7-2
D: -
length: 17
size: few
DNA: TGTGCCAGCAGCTTAGTTGGGCAGGGACCCTTGAATTCACCCCTCCACTTT
CDR3: CASSLVGQGPLNSPLHF

J: TRBJ2-1
V: TRBV9
D: -
length: 18
size: many
DNA: TGTGCCAGCAGCGTAGCAGATCGGAGGGTACTTGATATCAATGAGCAGTTCTTC
CDR3: CASSVADRRVLDINEQFF

J: TRBJ2-1
V: TRBV10-2
D: TRBD2
length: 15
size: many
DNA: TGCGCCAGCAGCCCGAACAGCGGGGGGCAGAATGAGCAGTTCTTC
CDR3: CASSPNSGGQNEQFF

J: TRBJ1-1
V: TRBV20-1
D: -
length: 11
size: many
DNA: TGCAGTACCCTATTGAACACTGAAGCTTTCTTT
CDR3: CSTLLNTEAFF

J: TRBJ2-6
V: TRBV11-2
D: -
length: 16
size: many
DNA: TGTGCCAGCAGCTTAGACTGGATCTCTGGGGCCAACGTCCTGACTTTC
CDR3: CASSLDWISGANVLTF

J: TRBJ2-1
V: TRBV28
D: TRBD2
length: 13
size: many
DNA: TGTGCCAGCAGTGGACTAGCCCGGACTGAGCAGTTCTTC
CDR3: CASSGLARTEQFF

J: TRBJ2-7
V: TRBV20-1
D: TRBD2
length: 15
size: many
DNA: TGCAGTGCCCCGACTAGCGGGGCTCCCTCCTACGAGCAGTACTTC
CDR3: CSAPTSGAPSYEQYF

J: TRBJ1-3
V: TRBV3-1
D: -
length: 18
size: few
DNA: TGTGCCAGCAGCCAATCTGGCAGGAAACCTAGCTCTGGAAACACCATATATTTT
CDR3: CASSQSGRKPSSGNTIYF

J: TRBJ1-5
V: TRBV28
D: -
length: 19
size: -
DNA: TGTGCCAGCTGTTTCACGGGGGGGCACTCCCTTTATAGCAATCAGCCCCAGCATTTT
CDR3: CASCFTGGHSLYSNQPQHF

J: TRBJ2-7
V: TRBV5-5
D: -
length: 12
size: -
DNA: TGTGCCAGCAGCTTGTCCTCCTACGAGCGGTACTTC
CDR3: CASSLSSYERYF